The TCR beta chain described here comes from a study of blood T cell repertoires in COVID-19. Study details: There were acute and convalescent COVID-19 samples, and they came from the United States, Italy and Spain.

Trimming took 3 bases from V and 0 from J, leaving 11 bases between them. Germline assignment: CDR1 KGHSH and CDR2 LQKENI. The CDR3 runs to 15 residues. Here immunoSEQ multiplex PCR was the method, and the copy in TCRdb shows in-frame clones only, minus some. The sample has 150,000 to 200,000 clones, over 80% seen once. This TCR came from a woman aged 80 or over with active or convalescent COVID-19. The chain links TRBV18 to TRBJ1-1; D possibly corresponds to TRBD1 (5 bases). The material sequenced was peripheral blood. For the CDR3, the DNA is TGTGCCAGCTCACCTCAGGGTGGAGTGAACACTGAAGCTTTCTTT. Its protein is CASSPQGGVNTEAFF.